The 13 T cell receptor beta chains below were found in one sample sequenced in a study of blood T cell repertoires in COVID-19. The repertoire was sequenced with immunoSEQ multiplex PCR; TCRdb's copy has only in-frame clones and lacks some. The top ten hold over 8.5% of the sample, which has approximately 290,000 clones, roughly 91% seen once. Sequenced sample: peripheral blood. The receptors derive from a woman aged 25 to 39 with COVID-19, enrolled during active disease.

This sequence joins TRBV5-4 and TRBJ1-5; 8 positions match TRBD1. In germline, CDR1 is SGHNT, CDR2 YYREEE (reference sequence). V lost 4 bases and J lost 8; bases outside the gene matches: 8. This CDR3 has 14 residues. CDR3 sequence: CASSLDRGQEPQHF. Written as DNA, the CDR3 is TGTGCCAGCAGCCTAGACAGGGGTCAAGAGCCCCAGCATTTT. Full variable domain (outside the CDR3, taken from reference TRBV5-4 and TRBJ1-5): ETGVTQSPTHLIKTRGQQVTLRCSSQSGHNTVSWYQQALGQGPQFIFQYYREEENGRGNFPPRFSGLQFPNYSSELNVNALELDDSALYLCASSLDRGQEPQHFGDGTRLSIL.

This clone was found many times. This rearrangement joins TRBV10-3 to TRBJ2-7, with 11 positions matching TRBD1. Germline values: CDR1 ENHRY, CDR2 SYGVKD. The CDR3 has 14 amino acids. Trimming cost V 10 bases and J 1 base; bases outside gene matches: 6. Written as DNA, the CDR3 is TGTGCCACGGGGGACAGGGGGTATTCCTACGAGCAGTACTTC. Amino acids: CATGDRGYSYEQYF.

The V gene is TRBV11-2, the J gene TRBJ2-5, with TRBD1 identical over 9 bases. This CDR3 is 13 amino acids long. The J segment lost 5 bases and the V segment lost 5 bases, leaving 3 bases of the junction unmatched. Looked up from germline, CDR1 is SGHAT and CDR2 is FQNNGV. The CDR3, as DNA: TGTGCCAGCAGCCGGGACAGGGTTGAGACCCAGTACTTC. Its translation: CASSRDRVETQYF. Full variable domain (outside the CDR3, taken from reference TRBV11-2 and TRBJ2-5): EAGVAQSPRYKIIEKRQSVAFWCNPISGHATLYWYQQILGQGPKLLIQFQNNGVVDDSQLPKDRFSAERLKGVDSTLKIQPAKLEDSAVYLCASSRDRVETQYFGPGTRLLVL.

The chain carries TRBV13 and TRBJ2-3; TRBD2 aligns across 8 bases. V was pared by 6 bases and J by 11 bases, with 16 bases of the junction left unmatched. Germline V gives CDR1 PRHDT, CDR2 FYEKMQ (reference sequence). The CDR3 sequence is 15 residues long. The chain's CDR3 is CASRGLSGEAVMQYF. As DNA, the CDR3 is TGTGCCAGCAGAGGCCTTAGCGGGGAAGCCGTGATGCAGTATTTT.

The rearrangement links TRBV4-1 to TRBJ2-7; TRBD1 might be the D (6 bases). This CDR3 is built from 14 residues. V was cut by 1 base and J by 4 bases, with 11 bases left in between. Germline V gene lookup returns CDR1 MGHRA and CDR2 YSYEKL. The chain's CDR3 is CASSQGYRAYEQYF. CDR3 nucleotide sequence: TGCGCCAGCAGCCAAGGTTACAGGGCTTACGAGCAGTACTTC.

The J gene is TRBJ2-1, the V gene TRBV28, with D uncertain. The CDR3 extends over 14 amino acids. CDR1 and CDR2 from the germline V gene are MDHEN and SYDVKM. Trimming removed 2 bases from V and 12 bases from J, with 17 bases in between. The DNA of the CDR3 is TGTGCCAGCAGTTTAACCCGAGTTCGATTCGGGCAGTTCTTC. Translation: CASSLTRVRFGQFF.

This chain joins TRBV6-2 or TRBV6-3 and TRBJ2-2, with D possibly TRBD2 on 7 matching bases. V lost 5 bases, J lost 6 bases, and 19 bases lay in between. There are 16 residues in the CDR3. Germline-derived CDR1 and CDR2 are MNHEY and SVGEGT. This CDR3 reads CASSPHKAGAAGELFF. CDR3 in DNA: TGTGCCAGCAGTCCGCACAAGGCGGGGGCCGCCGGGGAGCTGTTTTTT.

The rearrangement links TRBV6-2 or TRBV6-3 to TRBJ2-3, with 9 nucleotides matching TRBD1. From germline, CDR1 is MNHEY and CDR2 SVGEGT. This CDR3 is built from 14 residues. V gave up 6 bases and J gave up 5 bases; unmatched junction bases: 6. CDR3 DNA: TGTGCCAGCAGCCAGGACAGGGGAGTAGATACGCAGTATTTT. As protein: CASSQDRGVDTQYF.

The chain carries TRBV5-6 and TRBJ1-4; D call uncertain. The CDR3 sequence is 14 residues long. V was shortened by 3 bases and J by 8 bases, with 14 bases between the two germline ends. CDR1 and CDR2 (germline): SGHDT, YYEEEE. CDR3 bases: TGTGCCAGCAGCTCCTGGGCCCCACCCGAAAAACTGTTTTTT. Translation: CASSSWAPPEKLFF.

This clone was seen more than once but under ten times. This sequence joins TRBV14 and TRBJ1-6, with D maybe TRBD1 (6 bases). The CDR3 is 15 amino acids. Germline V gives CDR1 SGHDN, CDR2 FVKESK. The V gene lost 0 bases and the J gene lost 7 bases, with 10 bases spanning the gap. The CDR3 DNA reads TGTGCCAGCAGCCAAGAGAGGACAGCCAATTCACCCCTCCACTTT. Translating gives CASSQERTANSPLHF. Based on the CDR3 plus reference TRBV14 and TRBJ1-6, the full variable domain is EAGVTQFPSHSVIEKGQTVTLRCDPISGHDNLYWYRRVMGKEIKFLLHFVKESKQDESGMPNNRFLAERTGGTYSTLKVQPAELEDSGVYFCASSQERTANSPLHFGNGTRLTVT.

The chain is built from TRBV2 and TRBJ2-3; 11 bases map to TRBD2. This CDR3 is 13 amino acids long. Trimming took 6 bases from V and 6 from J; bases not matched to a gene: 2. Germline V gives CDR1 SNHLY, CDR2 FYNNEI. For the CDR3, the DNA is TGTGCCAGCAGGACTAGCGGGGCCGATACGCAGTATTTT. Residues: CASRTSGADTQYF.

This rearrangement joins TRBV18 to TRBJ2-1; 7 bases fit TRBD2. V lost 10 bases and J lost 7; bases outside the gene matches: 16. There are 15 residues in the CDR3. The germline V gene has CDR1 KGHSH and CDR2 LQKENI. CDR3 region: CATPQSGGSGNEQFF. DNA for the CDR3: TGTGCCACCCCCCAGTCCGGGGGGTCGGGGAATGAGCAGTTCTTC.

V is TRBV19 and J is TRBJ1-2, with 8 positions matching TRBD1. V dropped 3 bases and J dropped 3; count of bases not matched to a gene: 6. This CDR3 is 15 amino acids long. Germline V gene sequence: CDR1 LNHDA, CDR2 SQIVND (reference sequence). Here the CDR3 reads CASSMQGAQYYGYTF. CDR3 in DNA: TGTGCCAGTAGTATGCAGGGGGCGCAGTACTATGGCTACACCTTC.